Presented here are 7 T cell receptor beta chains from one specimen sequenced in a study of blood T cell repertoires in COVID-19. Some clones are missing from TCRdb's copy, which holds only in-frame ones; the method was immunoSEQ multiplex PCR. The data contain more than 85,000 clones, roughly four fifths of them singletons. The sample was peripheral blood. Receptors were obtained from a man aged 40-50 years with active or convalescent COVID-19.

This sequence joins TRBV29-1 and TRBJ1-1; D not certain. The CDR3 is 12 amino acids. The V end was cut by 3 bases, the J end by 1 base, with 6 bases between. Germline values: CDR1 SQVTM, CDR2 ANQGSEA. The DNA for the CDR3 is TGCAGCGTTGACTTCGGGAACACTGAAGCTTTCTTT. It encodes CSVDFGNTEAFF.

V is TRBV2 and J is TRBJ1-2; D is unclear. The V end lost 5 bases, the J end lost 2 bases, and 15 bases lay between the germline ends. The CDR3 length is 15 residues. Per the germline V gene, CDR1 is SNHLY and CDR2 is FYNNEI. The CDR3 DNA reads TGTGCCAGCAGTCTGGACTCCCGAGGGAACTATGGCTACACCTTC. Amino acids: CASSLDSRGNYGYTF.

The chain employs TRBV3-1 (or the pseudogene TRBV3-2) and TRBJ2-7, with unresolved D. Trimming stripped 5 bases from V and 3 bases from J, with 14 bases between. The germline CDR1 and CDR2 sequences are LGHDT and YNNKEL (reference sequence). CDR3 length: 14 residues. The CDR3 DNA reads TGTGCCAGCAGCGGTACGGGTCCCCTCTACGAGCAGTACTTC. Encoded protein: CASSGTGPLYEQYF.

The genes are TRBV5-4 and TRBJ2-5; the match to TRBD2 covers 7 bases. Trimming cost V 3 bases and J 5 bases; bases outside gene matches: 10. The CDR3 runs to 15 residues. The germline V gene encodes CDR1 SGHNT and CDR2 YYREEE (reference sequence). In DNA form, the CDR3 reads TGTGCCAGCAGCTCACCGGGACTATATTCGGAGACCCAGTACTTC. Translating gives CASSSPGLYSETQYF.

This rearrangement joins TRBV12-3 or TRBV12-4 to TRBJ1-1; D is uncertain. The CDR3 contains 11 residues. The germline V and J ends were trimmed by 7 bases and 5 bases, with 8 bases remaining between them. In DNA form, the CDR3 reads TGTGCCAGCACTCGGGAAACTGAAGCTTTCTTT. Amino acid sequence: CASTRETEAFF.

This clone was picked up many times. The V call is TRBV27, the J call TRBJ2-7, with 7 bases fitting TRBD1. CDR1 MNHEY and CDR2 SMNVEV come from the germline V gene (reference sequence). V was pared by 4 bases and J by 0 bases, with 21 bases of the junction left unmatched. This CDR3 has 20 amino acids. CDR3 DNA sequence: TGTGCCAGCAGTTATAGGGCCCCGGGACAGTCTTCGTCGGGCTCCTACGAGCAGTACTTC. Protein product: CASSYRAPGQSSSGSYEQYF.

The chain couples TRBV19 to TRBJ2-1, with 12 bases that match TRBD1. The trim removed 6 bases at V and 7 bases at J, leaving 10 bases unmatched. This CDR3 is built from 16 residues. The germline V gene has CDR1 LNHDA and CDR2 SQIVND (reference sequence). The CDR3 spells CASSTSRDRGRNEQFF. CDR3 DNA sequence: TGTGCCAGTAGCACGTCCCGGGACAGGGGGCGGAATGAGCAGTTCTTC.